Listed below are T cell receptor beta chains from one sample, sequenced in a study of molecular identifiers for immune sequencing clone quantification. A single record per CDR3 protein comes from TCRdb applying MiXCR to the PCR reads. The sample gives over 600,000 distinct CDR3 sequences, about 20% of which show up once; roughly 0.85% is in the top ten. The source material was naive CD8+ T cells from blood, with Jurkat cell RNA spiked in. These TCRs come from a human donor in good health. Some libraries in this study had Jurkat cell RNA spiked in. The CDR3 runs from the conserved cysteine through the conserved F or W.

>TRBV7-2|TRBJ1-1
CASSLVFQAPNTEAFF
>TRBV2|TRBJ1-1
CASSEKWTEAFF
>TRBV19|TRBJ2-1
CASSIRGQDPSNEQFF
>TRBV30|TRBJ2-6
CAWRLRDPSGANVLTF
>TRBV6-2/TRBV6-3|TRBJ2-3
CASSGQGLAGSTDTQYF
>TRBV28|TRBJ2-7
CASSLGLAGGIDEQYF
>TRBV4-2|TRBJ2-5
CASSHFGAHQETQYF
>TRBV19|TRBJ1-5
CASSGTGGISNQPQHF
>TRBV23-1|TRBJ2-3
CASSLSNTGQVSTDTQYF
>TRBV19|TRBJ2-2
CASNFALSAGELFF
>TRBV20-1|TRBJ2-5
CSARGGMRTGGVETQYF
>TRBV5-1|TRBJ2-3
CASSRSYTPTDTQYF
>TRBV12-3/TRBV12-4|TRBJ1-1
CASTDAGTFYTEAFF
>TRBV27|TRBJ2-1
CASSLSAAGGYNEQFF
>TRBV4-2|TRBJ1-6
CASSAPGQPNSPLHF
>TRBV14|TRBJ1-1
CASSPNRGPTEAFF
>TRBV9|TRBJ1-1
CASSVLGGGTEAFF
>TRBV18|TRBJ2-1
CASSPLASGPYEQFF
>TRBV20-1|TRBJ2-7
CSARTDGQSRYF
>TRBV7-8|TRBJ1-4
CASSPRTDREKLSF
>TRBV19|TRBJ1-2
CASTSENYGYTF
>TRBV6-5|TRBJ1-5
CASSCGGNQPQHF
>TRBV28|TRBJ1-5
CASSLSPGWNQPQHF
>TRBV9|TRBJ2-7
CASSPGGGDSSSYEQYF
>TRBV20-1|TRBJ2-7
CSARRTGELYEQYF
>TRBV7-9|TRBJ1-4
CASSLRMGTNEELFF
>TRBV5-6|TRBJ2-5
CASSRVAGAETQYF
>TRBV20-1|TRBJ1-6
CSARDHEGQGTNSPLHF
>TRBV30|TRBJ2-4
CAWSDGAGKDQYF
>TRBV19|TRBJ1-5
CASSYGYNQPQHF
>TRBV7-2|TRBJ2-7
CASSPSGGSSEQYF
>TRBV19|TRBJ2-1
CASSPGLAYYNEQFF
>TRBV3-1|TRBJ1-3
CASSHRISSGNTIYF
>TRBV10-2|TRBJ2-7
CASSESLAPYEQYF
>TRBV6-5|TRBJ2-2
CASSTLELRAKDTGELFF
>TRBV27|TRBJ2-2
CASSLIGPANTGELFF
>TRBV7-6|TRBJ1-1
CASSSPTEMNTEAFF
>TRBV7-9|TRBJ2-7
CASSLPTRETTYEQYF
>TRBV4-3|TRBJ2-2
CASSQEFGLALTGELFF
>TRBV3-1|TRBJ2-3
CASSDKGAPGDTQYF
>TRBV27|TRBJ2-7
CASSFRGRGGEQYF
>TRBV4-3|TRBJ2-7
CASSQEEAAEQYF
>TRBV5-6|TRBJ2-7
CASSGGLTSFQEQYF
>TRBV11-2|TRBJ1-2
CASSSLSTNNYGYTF
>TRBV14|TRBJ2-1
CASRRATQPYNEQFF
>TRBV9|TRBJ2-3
CASSVGPPRGPSTDTQYF
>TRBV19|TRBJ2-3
CASSIDPVLMNTDTQYF
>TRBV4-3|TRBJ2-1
CASSQDLAYNEQFF
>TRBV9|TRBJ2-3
CASSSQGVADTQYF
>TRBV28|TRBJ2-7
CASSSEGRAPYEQYF
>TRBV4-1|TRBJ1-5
CASSQGQKSNQPQHF
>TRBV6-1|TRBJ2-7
CASSEDPPSYEQYF
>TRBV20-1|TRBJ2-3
CSARSGRARLSDTQYF
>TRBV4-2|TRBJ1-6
CASSQDGAVSSYNSPLHF
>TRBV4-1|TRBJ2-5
CASSQVGREETQYF
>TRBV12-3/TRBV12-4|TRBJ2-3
CASATSGGHTDTQYF
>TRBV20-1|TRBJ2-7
CSAQDRDAPRSYEQYF
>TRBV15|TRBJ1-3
CATRGISGNTIYF
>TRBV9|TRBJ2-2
CASSVVGGGLNTGELFF
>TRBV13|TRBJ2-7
CASSITGAASSYEQYF